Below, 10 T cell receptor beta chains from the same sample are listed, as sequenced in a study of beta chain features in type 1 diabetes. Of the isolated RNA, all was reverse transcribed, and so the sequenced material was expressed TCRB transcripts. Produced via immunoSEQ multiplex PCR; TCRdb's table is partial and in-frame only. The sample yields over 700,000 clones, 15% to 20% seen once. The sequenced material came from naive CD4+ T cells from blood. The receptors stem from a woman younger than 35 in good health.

The DNA of the CDR3 is TGCGCCAGCAGCCACTCACTAGCGGGAGCACGGAATGAGCAGTTCTTC. This translates into CASSHSLAGARNEQFF. This sequence joins TRBV4-1 and TRBJ2-1, with 11 bases identical to TRBD2. The junction had 8 bases not matched to a gene; V was cut back by 3 bases and J by 7 bases. Germline assignment: CDR1 MGHRA and CDR2 YSYEKL. CDR3 length equals 16 residues.

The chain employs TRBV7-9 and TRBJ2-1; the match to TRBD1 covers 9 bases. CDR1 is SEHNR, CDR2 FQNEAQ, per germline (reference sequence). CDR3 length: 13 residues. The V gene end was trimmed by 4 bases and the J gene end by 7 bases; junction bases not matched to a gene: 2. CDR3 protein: CASSSGTGNEQFF. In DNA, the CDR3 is TGTGCCAGCAGCTCTGGGACAGGGAATGAGCAGTTCTTC.

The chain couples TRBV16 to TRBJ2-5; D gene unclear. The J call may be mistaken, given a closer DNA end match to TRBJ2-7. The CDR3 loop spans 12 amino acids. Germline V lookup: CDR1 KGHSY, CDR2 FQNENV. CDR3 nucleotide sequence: TGTGCCAGCAGCCAATCAAGCTACGAGCAGTACTTC. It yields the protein CASSQSSYEQYF.

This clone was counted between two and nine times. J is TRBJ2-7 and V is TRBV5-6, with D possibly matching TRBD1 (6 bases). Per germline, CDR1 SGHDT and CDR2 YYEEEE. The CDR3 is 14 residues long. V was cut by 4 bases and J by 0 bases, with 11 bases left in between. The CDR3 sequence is CASSRDRSSYEQYF. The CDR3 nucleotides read TGTGCCAGCAGCCGCGACAGGAGCTCCTACGAGCAGTACTTC.

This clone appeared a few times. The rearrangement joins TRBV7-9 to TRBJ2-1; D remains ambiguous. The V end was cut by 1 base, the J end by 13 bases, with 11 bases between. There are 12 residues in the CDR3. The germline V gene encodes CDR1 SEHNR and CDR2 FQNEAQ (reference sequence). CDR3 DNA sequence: TGTGCCAGCAGCTTAGTAGTAATAGCCCAGTTCTTC. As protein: CASSLVVIAQFF.

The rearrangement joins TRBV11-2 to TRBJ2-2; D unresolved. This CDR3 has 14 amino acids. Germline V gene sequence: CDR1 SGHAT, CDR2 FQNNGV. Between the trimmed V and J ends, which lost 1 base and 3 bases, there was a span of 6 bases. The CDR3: CASSLVRDTGELFF. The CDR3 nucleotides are TGTGCCAGCAGCTTAGTACGGGACACCGGGGAGCTGTTTTTT.

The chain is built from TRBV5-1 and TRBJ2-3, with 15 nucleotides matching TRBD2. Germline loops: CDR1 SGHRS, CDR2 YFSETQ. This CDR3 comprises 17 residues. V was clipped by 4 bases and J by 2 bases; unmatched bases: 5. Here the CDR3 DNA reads TGCGCCAGCAGCCGAGGGACTAGCGGGAGGTACACAGATACGCAGTATTTT. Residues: CASSRGTSGRYTDTQYF.

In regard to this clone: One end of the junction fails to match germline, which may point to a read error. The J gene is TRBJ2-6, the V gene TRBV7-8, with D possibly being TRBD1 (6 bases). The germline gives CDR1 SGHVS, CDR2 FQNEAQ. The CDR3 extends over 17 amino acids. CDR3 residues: CASSPTPGVSGTNVLTF. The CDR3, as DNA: TGTGCCAGCAGCCCGACGCCAGGGGTTAGTGGGACCAACGTCCTGACTTTC.

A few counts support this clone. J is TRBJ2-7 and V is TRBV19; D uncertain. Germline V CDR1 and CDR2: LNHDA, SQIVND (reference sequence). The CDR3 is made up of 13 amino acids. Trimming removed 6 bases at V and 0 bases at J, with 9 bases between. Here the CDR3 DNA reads TGTGCCAGTAGCAAGTCCGTCTCCTACGAGCAGTACTTC. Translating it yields CASSKSVSYEQYF. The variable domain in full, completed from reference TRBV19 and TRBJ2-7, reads DGGITQSPKYLFRKEGQNVTLSCEQNLNHDAMYWYRQDPGQGLRLIYYSQIVNDFQKGDIAEGYSVSREKKESFPLTVTSAQKNPTAFYLCASSKSVSYEQYFGPGTRLTVT.

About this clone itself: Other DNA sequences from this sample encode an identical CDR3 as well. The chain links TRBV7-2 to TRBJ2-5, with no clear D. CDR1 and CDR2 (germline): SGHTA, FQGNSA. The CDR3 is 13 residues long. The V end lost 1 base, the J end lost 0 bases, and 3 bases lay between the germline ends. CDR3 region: CASSLVYQETQYF. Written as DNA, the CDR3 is TGTGCCAGCAGCTTAGTGTACCAAGAGACCCAGTACTTC.